This TCR beta chain was obtained from a study of OX40 agonist ivuxolimab in advanced cancers. Study-level results: CD8+ T cells showed, on average, more clonal expansion than CD4+ cells.

TCRdb keeps only in-frame clones here, not all; method: immunoSEQ multiplex PCR. The repertoire holds 40,000 to 60,000 clones, with 85% to 90% as singletons. A remark on this clone: What it binds is not known.

The CDR3 is 16 residues long. After removal of 0 bases from V and 12 bases from J, the junction contained 8 bases not matched to a gene. Germline V lookup: CDR1 SGHTA, CDR2 FQGNSA. The TCR originated in an adult with an advanced solid tumor such as melanoma, head and neck, liver or kidney cancer. V and J are TRBV7-2 and TRBJ2-1; TRBD2 aligns across 13 bases. This material consisted of CD4+ or CD8+ T cells sorted from blood, taken in a trial of the OX40 agonist ivuxolimab. The CDR3 bases are TGTGCCAGCAGCTTAGCGACTAGCGGGAGGATTGGATTGCAGTTCTTC. Translation: CASSLATSGRIGLQFF.